This is a list of T cell receptor beta chains from one sample in a study of naive and memory T cell subsets. MiXCR was run by TCRdb on the 5' RACE reads, yielding one entry per CDR3 protein. The sample yields 50,000 or so distinct CDR3 sequences, about 7% seen once. These receptors all stem from a male donor in good health. Both conserved end residues are part of each CDR3. A D gene is named only where the DNA matches it firmly. Expanded clones are given a class, and other clones once, few, many or no size at all.

D gene: TRBD1
J gene: TRBJ2-1
V gene: TRBV5-6
clone size: -
CDR3 protein: CASSLYTGAGGEQFF
CDR3 DNA: TGTGCCAGCAGCTTGTACACAGGGGCCGGCGGTGAGCAGTTCTTC

D gene: -
J gene: TRBJ1-1
V gene: TRBV5-6
clone size: -
CDR3 protein: CASSLVEEAFF
CDR3 DNA: TGTGCCAGCAGCTTGGTAGAGGAAGCTTTCTTT

D gene: TRBD1
J gene: TRBJ1-5
V gene: TRBV20-1
clone size: few
CDR3 protein: CSARPIDRDSNQPQHF
CDR3 DNA: TGCAGTGCTAGACCTATCGACAGGGATAGCAATCAGCCCCAGCATTTT

D gene: -
J gene: TRBJ2-2
V gene: TRBV5-1
clone size: many
CDR3 protein: CASSLARTNTGELFF
CDR3 DNA: TGCGCCAGCAGCTTAGCCCGCACGAACACCGGGGAGCTGTTTTTT

D gene: TRBD1
J gene: TRBJ2-7
V gene: TRBV5-6
clone size: many
CDR3 protein: CASSFRQGEREQYF
CDR3 DNA: TGTGCCAGCAGCTTCCGACAGGGGGAGAGGGAGCAGTACTTC

D gene: -
J gene: TRBJ2-3
V gene: TRBV3-1
clone size: -
CDR3 protein: CASSQGLGYLTDTQYF
CDR3 DNA: TGTGCCAGCAGCCAAGGCCTGGGTTACCTCACAGATACGCAGTATTTT

D gene: -
J gene: TRBJ2-4
V gene: TRBV3-1
clone size: many
CDR3 protein: CASSQGGQGYIQYF
CDR3 DNA: TGTGCCAGCAGCCAAGGAGGCCAGGGGTACATTCAGTACTTC

D gene: -
J gene: TRBJ2-1
V gene: TRBV29-1
clone size: -
CDR3 protein: CSVPGGGSGSRSPDEQFF
CDR3 DNA: TGCAGCGTTCCAGGGGGCGGTAGCGGGAGTCGTTCACCTGATGAGCAGTTCTTC

D gene: -
J gene: TRBJ2-1
V gene: TRBV20-1
clone size: few
CDR3 protein: CSARGGWRAVYNEQFF
CDR3 DNA: TGCAGTGCTAGAGGAGGGTGGAGGGCGGTCTACAATGAGCAGTTCTTC

D gene: -
J gene: TRBJ1-3
V gene: TRBV19
clone size: -
CDR3 protein: CASSSPDGNTIYF
CDR3 DNA: TGTGCCAGTAGTTCCCCGGACGGAAACACCATATATTTT

D gene: TRBD1
J gene: TRBJ1-2
V gene: TRBV19
clone size: -
CDR3 protein: CASSGGGPGYGYTF
CDR3 DNA: TGTGCCAGTAGCGGAGGGGGCCCGGGCTATGGCTACACCTTC

D gene: -
J gene: TRBJ1-1
V gene: TRBV14
clone size: -
CDR3 protein: CASSQRRLNWGRTISEAFF
CDR3 DNA: TGTGCCAGCAGCCAACGGCGGCTCAATTGGGGACGGACTATCAGTGAAGCTTTCTTT

D gene: TRBD1
J gene: TRBJ1-1
V gene: TRBV13
clone size: -
CDR3 protein: CASSTDGGQPTEAFF
CDR3 DNA: TGTGCCAGCAGCACTGACGGGGGACAGCCCACTGAAGCTTTCTTT

D gene: -
J gene: TRBJ1-5
V gene: TRBV3-1
clone size: few
CDR3 protein: CASSSSGGNQPQHF
CDR3 DNA: TGTGCCAGCAGCTCCTCCGGGGGCAATCAGCCCCAGCATTTT

D gene: -
J gene: TRBJ2-3
V gene: TRBV7-6
clone size: few
CDR3 protein: CASRSAGTNTDTQYF
CDR3 DNA: TGTGCCAGCAGATCAGCAGGGACAAACACAGATACGCAGTATTTT

D gene: -
J gene: TRBJ2-7
V gene: TRBV5-5
clone size: many
CDR3 protein: CASSLPTDISYEQYF
CDR3 DNA: TGTGCCAGCAGCCTCCCGACCGATATCTCCTACGAGCAGTACTTC

D gene: TRBD2
J gene: TRBJ2-1
V gene: TRBV4-2
clone size: few
CDR3 protein: CASSQERPSGTSYNEQFF
CDR3 DNA: TGTGCCAGCAGCCAAGAGAGGCCTAGCGGGACTTCCTACAATGAGCAGTTCTTC

D gene: -
J gene: TRBJ1-2
V gene: TRBV20-1
clone size: few
CDR3 protein: CSAVPGENYGYTF
CDR3 DNA: TGCAGTGCTGTCCCGGGGGAGAACTATGGCTACACCTTC

D gene: TRBD1
J gene: TRBJ2-3
V gene: TRBV14
clone size: -
CDR3 protein: CASSQSTGAPDTQYF
CDR3 DNA: TGTGCCAGCAGCCAATCGACAGGGGCTCCAGATACGCAGTATTTT

D gene: -
J gene: TRBJ1-1
V gene: TRBV27
clone size: many
CDR3 protein: CASSHSAGASNTEAFF
CDR3 DNA: TGTGCCAGCAGTCATAGCGCAGGGGCAAGCAACACTGAAGCTTTCTTT

D gene: TRBD1
J gene: TRBJ2-2
V gene: TRBV29-1
clone size: few
CDR3 protein: CSVEGGKTTQGAAGELFF
CDR3 DNA: TGCAGCGTTGAAGGAGGCAAAACCACACAGGGGGCCGCCGGGGAGCTGTTTTTT

D gene: TRBD1
J gene: TRBJ1-1
V gene: TRBV5-1
clone size: -
CDR3 protein: CASSFVYRGKNTEAFF
CDR3 DNA: TGCGCCAGCAGCTTCGTTTACAGGGGGAAGAACACTGAAGCTTTCTTT

D gene: TRBD1
J gene: TRBJ2-4
V gene: TRBV15
clone size: many
CDR3 protein: CATSRGGTGGLTKNIQYF
CDR3 DNA: TGTGCCACCAGCAGGGGTGGGACAGGGGGCCTGACCAAAAACATTCAGTACTTC

D gene: -
J gene: TRBJ1-1
V gene: TRBV6-1
clone size: few
CDR3 protein: CASSEAPLGNTEAFF
CDR3 DNA: TGTGCCAGCAGTGAAGCCCCTCTGGGGAACACTGAAGCTTTCTTT

D gene: -
J gene: TRBJ1-2
V gene: TRBV27
clone size: -
CDR3 protein: CASSLSGGVRYGYTF
CDR3 DNA: TGTGCCAGCAGTTTATCCGGGGGCGTAAGATATGGCTACACCTTC

D gene: -
J gene: TRBJ2-2
V gene: TRBV19
clone size: -
CDR3 protein: CASARTSGELFF
CDR3 DNA: TGTGCCAGTGCGCGTACGAGCGGGGAGCTGTTTTTT

D gene: -
J gene: TRBJ1-2
V gene: TRBV2
clone size: few
CDR3 protein: CASSLSGVGYTF
CDR3 DNA: TGTGCCAGCAGTTTATCCGGCGTGGGCTACACCTTC

D gene: TRBD2
J gene: TRBJ2-3
V gene: TRBV9
clone size: few
CDR3 protein: CASSATGTRGRTQYF
CDR3 DNA: TGTGCCAGCAGCGCGACCGGGACTAGAGGCCGTACGCAGTATTTT

D gene: TRBD1
J gene: TRBJ1-1
V gene: TRBV20-1
clone size: many
CDR3 protein: CSASDRGDGNAFF
CDR3 DNA: TGCAGTGCGAGCGACAGGGGGGACGGTAACGCTTTCTTT

D gene: -
J gene: TRBJ2-7
V gene: TRBV13
clone size: -
CDR3 protein: CASSFGTISYEQYF
CDR3 DNA: TGTGCCAGCAGCTTCGGCACAATTTCCTACGAGCAGTACTTC

D gene: TRBD2
J gene: TRBJ2-3
V gene: TRBV4-1
clone size: many
CDR3 protein: CASSQDPRLAGTDTQYF
CDR3 DNA: TGCGCCAGCAGCCAAGATCCGAGACTAGCGGGCACAGATACGCAGTATTTT

D gene: TRBD2
J gene: TRBJ2-7
V gene: TRBV20-1
clone size: many
CDR3 protein: CSARLAGGNYEQYF
CDR3 DNA: TGCAGTGCTAGACTAGCGGGAGGAAACTACGAGCAGTACTTC

D gene: TRBD1
J gene: TRBJ2-3
V gene: TRBV29-1
clone size: many
CDR3 protein: CSVVGTGADTQYF
CDR3 DNA: TGCAGCGTTGTAGGGACAGGGGCAGATACGCAGTATTTT

D gene: -
J gene: TRBJ1-1
V gene: TRBV20-1
clone size: -
CDR3 protein: CSARAIGGQDGPQSEAFF
CDR3 DNA: TGCAGTGCTAGAGCCATCGGCGGGCAAGACGGACCACAAAGTGAAGCTTTCTTT

D gene: TRBD1
J gene: TRBJ2-7
V gene: TRBV10-3
clone size: -
CDR3 protein: CAISGQGYEQYF
CDR3 DNA: TGTGCCATCAGTGGACAGGGCTACGAGCAGTACTTC

D gene: TRBD1
J gene: TRBJ2-5
V gene: TRBV7-9
clone size: -
CDR3 protein: CASSTTGVVRETQYF
CDR3 DNA: TGTGCCAGCAGCACCACAGGGGTTGTACGGGAGACCCAGTACTTC

D gene: -
J gene: TRBJ1-1
V gene: TRBV19
clone size: few
CDR3 protein: CASSIGGIGPNTEAFF
CDR3 DNA: TGTGCCAGTAGTATAGGCGGCATAGGACCGAACACTGAAGCTTTCTTT

D gene: TRBD2
J gene: TRBJ2-2
V gene: TRBV7-6
clone size: -
CDR3 protein: CASSSRGTSGNTGELFF
CDR3 DNA: TGTGCCAGCAGCTCCCGCGGGACTAGCGGCAACACCGGGGAGCTGTTTTTT

D gene: TRBD2
J gene: TRBJ2-2
V gene: TRBV3-1
clone size: many
CDR3 protein: CASSLSAGGGTGELFF
CDR3 DNA: TGTGCCAGCAGCCTCTCGGCGGGGGGGGGCACCGGGGAGCTGTTTTTT

D gene: TRBD2
J gene: TRBJ2-3
V gene: TRBV18
clone size: many
CDR3 protein: CASSPGSAGVTDTQYF
CDR3 DNA: TGTGCCAGCTCACCAGGATCTGCGGGGGTCACAGATACGCAGTATTTT

D gene: -
J gene: TRBJ2-2
V gene: TRBV5-1
clone size: -
CDR3 protein: CASSRGLRDTQNTGELFF
CDR3 DNA: TGCGCCAGCAGCAGGGGCCTCAGGGACACCCAGAACACCGGGGAGCTGTTTTTT

D gene: TRBD2
J gene: TRBJ2-3
V gene: TRBV3-1
clone size: few
CDR3 protein: CASSPGTSGRRDTQYF
CDR3 DNA: TGTGCCAGCAGCCCGGGCACTAGCGGGAGGAGAGATACGCAGTATTTT

D gene: -
J gene: TRBJ2-3
V gene: TRBV2
clone size: -
CDR3 protein: CASSARGVPTDTQYF
CDR3 DNA: TGTGCCAGCAGTGCACGCGGGGTACCCACAGATACGCAGTATTTT

D gene: TRBD2
J gene: TRBJ2-2
V gene: TRBV12-3/TRBV12-4
clone size: -
CDR3 protein: CASGGVNTGELFF
CDR3 DNA: TGTGCCAGTGGGGGGGTGAACACCGGGGAGCTGTTTTTT

D gene: -
J gene: TRBJ2-5
V gene: TRBV3-1
clone size: few
CDR3 protein: CASSQDLAAETQYF
CDR3 DNA: TGTGCCAGCAGCCAAGATCTGGCAGCAGAGACCCAGTACTTC

D gene: TRBD2
J gene: TRBJ2-3
V gene: TRBV20-1
clone size: many
CDR3 protein: CSSPGLAGVNDTQYF
CDR3 DNA: TGCAGTTCCCCGGGACTAGCGGGAGTAAACGATACGCAGTATTTT

D gene: -
J gene: TRBJ1-5
V gene: TRBV27
clone size: -
CDR3 protein: CASSPGTADQPQHF
CDR3 DNA: TGTGCCAGCAGTCCGGGGACGGCCGATCAGCCCCAGCATTTT

D gene: -
J gene: TRBJ2-2
V gene: TRBV6-4
clone size: many
CDR3 protein: CASSETGFGSNTGELFF
CDR3 DNA: TGTGCCAGCAGTGAAACCGGTTTTGGGTCAAACACCGGGGAGCTGTTTTTT